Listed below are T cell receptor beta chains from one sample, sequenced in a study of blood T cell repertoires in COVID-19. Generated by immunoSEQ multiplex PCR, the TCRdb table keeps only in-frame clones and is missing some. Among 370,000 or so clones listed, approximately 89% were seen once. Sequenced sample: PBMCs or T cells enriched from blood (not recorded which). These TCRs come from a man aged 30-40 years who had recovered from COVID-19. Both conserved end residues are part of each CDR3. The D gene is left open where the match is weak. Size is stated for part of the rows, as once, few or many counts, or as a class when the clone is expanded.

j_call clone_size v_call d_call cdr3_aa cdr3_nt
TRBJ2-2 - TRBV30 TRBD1 CAWRLRQGRPGELFF TGTGCCTGGAGGCTTCGACAGGGTCGTCCCGGGGAGCTGTTTTTT
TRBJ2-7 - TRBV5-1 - CASSRVGGDKYYEQYF TGCGCCAGCAGCCGGGTGGGAGGGGACAAATACTACGAGCAGTACTTC
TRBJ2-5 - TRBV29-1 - CSVEGRAETQYF TGCAGCGTTGAGGGCAGGGCGGAGACCCAGTACTTC
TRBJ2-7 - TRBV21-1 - CASSKGPGRARRWLNYEQYF TGTGCCAGCAGCAAAGGCCCGGGCAGGGCCAGAAGGTGGTTGAACTACGAGCAGTACTTC
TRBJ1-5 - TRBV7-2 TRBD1 CASSLRQGVQPQHF TGTGCCAGCAGCTTAAGACAGGGGGTTCAGCCCCAGCATTTT
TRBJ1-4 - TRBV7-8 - CASMGGQIEGSNEKLFF TGTGCCAGCATGGGCGGGCAGATAGAGGGTTCTAATGAAAAACTGTTTTTT
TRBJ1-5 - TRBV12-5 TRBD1 CASGTLPGTGDNQPQHF TGTGCTAGTGGAACCCTCCCCGGGACAGGAGATAATCAGCCCCAGCATTTT
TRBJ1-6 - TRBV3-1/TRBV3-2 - CASSQGEYNSPLHF TGTGCCAGCAGCCAAGGAGAGTATAATTCACCCCTCCACTTT
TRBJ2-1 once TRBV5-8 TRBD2 CASSLDGTSGAYNEQFF TGTGCCAGCAGCTTGGATGGTACTAGCGGGGCCTACAATGAGCAGTTCTTC
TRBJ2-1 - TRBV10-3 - CAISESGGEQFF TGTGCCATCAGTGAGTCCGGGGGTGAGCAGTTCTTC
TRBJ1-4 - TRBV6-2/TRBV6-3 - CASSSQTWTNEKLFF TGTGCCAGCAGTTCTCAAACTTGGACTAATGAAAAACTGTTTTTT
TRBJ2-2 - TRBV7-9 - CASSFPGQAFPGSCFF -
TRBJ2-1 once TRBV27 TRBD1 CASSFTPGTGGNEQFF TGTGCCAGCAGTTTCACCCCCGGGACAGGGGGCAATGAGCAGTTCTTC
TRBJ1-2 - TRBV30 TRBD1 CAWSVRTGGSGGYTF TGTGCCTGGAGTGTAAGGACAGGGGGCTCGGGTGGCTACACCTTC
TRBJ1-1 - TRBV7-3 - CASSRGATEAFF TGTGCCAGCAGCCGGGGGGCCACTGAAGCTTTCTTT
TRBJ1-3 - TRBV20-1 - CSASNHGNTIYF TGCAGTGCTAGTAATCACGGGAACACCATATATTTT
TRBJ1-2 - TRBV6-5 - CASSFRADGYTF TGTGCCAGCAGTTTCAGGGCTGATGGCTACACCTTC
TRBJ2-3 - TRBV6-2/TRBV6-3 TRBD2 CASSYLGLAGEQRQYF TGTGCCAGCAGTTACTTGGGACTAGCGGGGGAGCAAAGGCAGTATTTT
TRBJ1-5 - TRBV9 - CASSVGTVPQPQHF TGTGCCAGCAGCGTAGGAACGGTCCCTCAGCCCCAGCATTTT
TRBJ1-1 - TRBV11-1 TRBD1 CASSPPGGQNTEAFF TGTGCCAGCAGCCCTCCAGGGGGGCAGAACACTGAAGCTTTCTTT
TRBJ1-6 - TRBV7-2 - CASSLLLQGGSPLHF TGTGCCAGCAGCTTATTGTTACAGGGCGGCTCACCCCTCCACTTT
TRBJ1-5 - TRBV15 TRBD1 CATSRDSYGQDNQPQHF TGTGCCACCAGCAGAGATTCCTACGGACAGGACAATCAGCCCCAGCATTTT
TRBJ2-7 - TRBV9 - CASSVGTTFSYEQYF TGTGCCAGCAGCGTCGGGACAACCTTCTCCTACGAGCAGTACTTC
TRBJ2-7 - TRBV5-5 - CASKPVRGPYSYEQYF TGTGCCAGCAAACCCGTCAGAGGGCCCTACTCCTACGAGCAGTACTTC
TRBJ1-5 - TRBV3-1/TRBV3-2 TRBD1 CASSQDRGRQPQHF TGTGCCAGCAGCCAGGACAGGGGGAGACAGCCCCAGCATTTT
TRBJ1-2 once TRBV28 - CASSLMSGGYTF TGTGCCAGCAGTTTAATGAGCGGGGGCTACACCTTC
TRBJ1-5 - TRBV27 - CASSPLFRRGNQPQHF TGTGCCAGCAGTCCCCTTTTTAGGCGGGGCAATCAGCCCCAGCATTTT
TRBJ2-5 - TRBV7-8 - CASSLGLGIQETQYF TGTGCCAGCAGCTTAGGTCTCGGGATACAAGAGACCCAGTACTTC
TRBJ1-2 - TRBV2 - CASLAGPNYGYTF TGTGCCAGCCTGGCAGGTCCCAACTATGGCTACACCTTC
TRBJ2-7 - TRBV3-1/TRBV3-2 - CASSQDTPGRSYEQYF TGTGCCAGCAGCCAAGACACCCCAGGGAGGTCCTACGAGCAGTACTTC
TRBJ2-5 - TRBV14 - CASSQGTAGRTQYF TGTGCCAGCAGCCAAGGGACAGCCGGTAGGACCCAGTACTTC
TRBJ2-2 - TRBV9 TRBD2 CASSVDFGGGNTGELFF TGTGCCAGCAGCGTAGACTTTGGCGGGGGGAACACCGGGGAGCTGTTTTTT
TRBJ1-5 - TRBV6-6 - CASSPPLQPQHF TGTGCCAGCAGTCCTCCTCTGCAGCCCCAGCATTTT
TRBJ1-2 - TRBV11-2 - CASSVVPANYGYTF TGTGCCAGCAGCGTAGTTCCAGCTAACTATGGCTACACCTTC
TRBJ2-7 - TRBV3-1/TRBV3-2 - CASSARDSGFREQYF TGTGCCAGCAGTGCTCGGGATTCCGGGTTCCGCGAGCAGTACTTC
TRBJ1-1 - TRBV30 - CACRGYTTLGTEAFF TGTGCCTGCAGGGGCTATACTACCTTGGGCACTGAAGCTTTCTTT
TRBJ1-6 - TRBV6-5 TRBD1 CASRWQGDSPLHF TGTGCCAGCAGATGGCAGGGGGATTCACCCCTCCACTTT
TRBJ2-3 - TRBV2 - CASRQAQGSDTQYF TGTGCCAGCAGGCAGGCTCAGGGGTCTGATACGCAGTATTTT
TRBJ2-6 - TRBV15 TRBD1 CATSRDALTGDSGANVLTF TGTGCCACCAGCAGAGATGCCCTGACAGGGGACTCTGGGGCCAACGTCCTGACTTTC
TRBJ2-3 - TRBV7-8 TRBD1 CASSAQGAGTDTQYF TGTGCCAGCAGCGCACAGGGGGCTGGCACAGATACGCAGTATTTT
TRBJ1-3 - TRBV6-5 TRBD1 CASRRQGQVGNTIYF TGTGCCAGCAGACGACAGGGGCAGGTTGGAAACACCATATATTTT